One T cell receptor (beta chain) is described in this entry. What it binds is unknown. The data were obtained in a study of cytomegalovirus exposure and HLA in healthy donors. For the study at large: Unique TCRs from HLA-typed donors, 65 million to 85 million of them, were held in an early data release.

PCR primers comprised 60 Vbeta and 13 Jbeta primers. Assay used: immunoSEQ multiplex PCR; TCRdb lists only in-frame clones, some missing. The table lists 90,000 to 150,000 clones, around 81% of them singletons, with 2% to 2.5% in the top ten. Findings of the study overall: Cytomegalovirus association was listed for approximately 150 TCR beta chains. The classifier reportedly diagnosed cytomegalovirus status with high specificity and sensitivity. Rarity held for most TCR sequences, but there were some public TCRs that occurred in many donors.

The ends lost 9 bases at V and 1 base at J; junction bases unmatched: 5. The CDR3 consists of 13 residues. CDR1 and CDR2 from the germline V gene are SNHLY and FYNNEI. This TCR was recovered from a woman aged 40 to 55 in good health and CMV-seronegative. Source material: PBMCs. The chain is built from TRBV2 and TRBJ2-7, with TRBD1 identical over 8 bases. CDR3 protein: CARKDRESYEQYF. The CDR3 bases are TGTGCCAGAAAGGACAGGGAATCCTACGAGCAGTACTTC. The whole variable domain, filled in from reference TRBV2 and TRBJ2-7, reads EPEVTQTPSHQVTQMGQEVILRCVPISNHLYFYWYRQILGQKVEFLVSFYNNEISEKSEIFDDQFSVERPDGSNFTLKIRSTKLEDSAMYFCARKDRESYEQYFGPGTRLTVT.